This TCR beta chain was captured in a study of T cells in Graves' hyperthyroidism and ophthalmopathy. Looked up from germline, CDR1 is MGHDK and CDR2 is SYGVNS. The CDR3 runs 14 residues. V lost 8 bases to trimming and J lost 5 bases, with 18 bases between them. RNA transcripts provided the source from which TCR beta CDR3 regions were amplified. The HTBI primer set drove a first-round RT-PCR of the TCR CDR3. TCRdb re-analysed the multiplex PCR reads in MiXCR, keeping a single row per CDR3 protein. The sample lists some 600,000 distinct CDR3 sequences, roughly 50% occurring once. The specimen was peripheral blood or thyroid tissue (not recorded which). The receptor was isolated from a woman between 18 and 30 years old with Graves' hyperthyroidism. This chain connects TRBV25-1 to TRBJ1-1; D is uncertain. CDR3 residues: CASVVPPTKTEAFF. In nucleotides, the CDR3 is TGTGCCAGCGTTGTCCCGCCTACGAAGACTGAAGCTTTCTTT. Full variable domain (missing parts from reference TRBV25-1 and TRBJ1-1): EADIYQTPRYLVIGTGKKITLECSQTMGHDKMYWYQQDPGMELHLIHYSYGVNSTEKGDLSSESTVSRIRTEHFPLTLESARPSHTSQYLCASVVPPTKTEAFFGQGTRLTVV.